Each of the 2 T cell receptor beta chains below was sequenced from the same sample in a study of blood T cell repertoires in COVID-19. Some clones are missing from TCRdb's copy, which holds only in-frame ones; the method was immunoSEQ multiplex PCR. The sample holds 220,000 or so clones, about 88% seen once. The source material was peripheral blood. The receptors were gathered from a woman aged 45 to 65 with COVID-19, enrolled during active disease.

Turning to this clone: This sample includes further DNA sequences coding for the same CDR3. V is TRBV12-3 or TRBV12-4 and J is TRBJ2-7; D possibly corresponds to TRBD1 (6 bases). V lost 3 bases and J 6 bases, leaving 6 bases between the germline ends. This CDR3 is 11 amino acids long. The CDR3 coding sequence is TGTGCCAGCAGTTTCAGGGGCGAGCAGTACTTC. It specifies CASSFRGEQYF.

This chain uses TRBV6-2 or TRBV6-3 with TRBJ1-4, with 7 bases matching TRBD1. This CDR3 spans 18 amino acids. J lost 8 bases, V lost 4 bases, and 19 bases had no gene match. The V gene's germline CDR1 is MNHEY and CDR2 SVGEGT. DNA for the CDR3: TGTGCCAGCAGTTCCGTTAACAGGGGACTCCGGAGGGAGGAAAAACTGTTTTTT. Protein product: CASSSVNRGLRREEKLFF.